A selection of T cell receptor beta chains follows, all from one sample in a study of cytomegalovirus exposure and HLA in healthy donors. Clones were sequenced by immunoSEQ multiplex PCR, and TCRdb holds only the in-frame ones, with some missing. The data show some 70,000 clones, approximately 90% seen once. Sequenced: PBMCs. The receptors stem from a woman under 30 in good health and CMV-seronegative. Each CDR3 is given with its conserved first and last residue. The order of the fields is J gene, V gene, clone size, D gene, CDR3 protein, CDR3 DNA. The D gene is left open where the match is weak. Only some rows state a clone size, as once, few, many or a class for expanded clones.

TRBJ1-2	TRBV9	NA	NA	CASSPRYDQTPYGYTF	TGTGCCAGCAGCCCCAGGTACGACCAAACACCCTATGGCTACACCTTC
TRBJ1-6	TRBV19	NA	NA	CASRARTSYNSPLHF	TGTGCCAGTAGAGCACGCACGTCCTATAATTCACCCCTCCACTTT
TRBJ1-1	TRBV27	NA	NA	CASSSLQGGEAFF	TGTGCCAGCAGTTCCTTACAGGGTGGTGAAGCTTTCTTT
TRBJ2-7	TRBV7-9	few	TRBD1	CASSSFKGQIYEQYF	TGTGCCAGCAGCTCGTTCAAGGGACAGATATACGAGCAGTACTTC
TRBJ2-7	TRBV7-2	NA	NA	CASSLGLDYEQYF	TGTGCCAGCAGCTTAGGACTAGACTACGAGCAGTACTTC
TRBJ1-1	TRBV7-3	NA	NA	CASGRNLNTEAFF	TGTGCCAGCGGCCGAAATCTGAACACTGAAGCTTTCTTT
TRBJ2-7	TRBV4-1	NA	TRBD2	CASSQDPRVAGGSYEQYF	TGCGCCAGCAGCCAAGATCCACGGGTAGCGGGAGGCTCCTACGAGCAGTACTTC
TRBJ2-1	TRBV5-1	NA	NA	CASSLETTENEQFF	TGCGCCAGCAGCTTGGAGACTACGGAAAATGAGCAGTTCTTC
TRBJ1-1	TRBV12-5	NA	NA	CASGLVIGGEAFF	TGTGCTAGTGGTTTGGTAATAGGAGGAGAAGCTTTCTTT
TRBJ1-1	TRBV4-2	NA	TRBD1	CASSPDPGTGNTEAFF	TGTGCCAGCAGCCCAGACCCCGGGACAGGTAACACTGAAGCTTTCTTT
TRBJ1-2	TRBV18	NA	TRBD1	CASSPSFGQAGRGGYTF	TGTGCCAGCTCACCCTCATTCGGACAGGCCGGAAGGGGTGGCTACACCTTC
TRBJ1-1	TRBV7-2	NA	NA	CASSRGGEAFF	TGTGCCAGCAGCCGGGGGGGTGAAGCTTTCTTT
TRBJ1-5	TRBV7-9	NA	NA	CASSLGQGHGLDQPQHF	TGTGCCAGCAGCTTAGGCCAGGGGCATGGGTTGGATCAGCCCCAGCATTTT
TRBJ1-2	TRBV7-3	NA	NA	CASSFLSGTNYGYTF	TGTGCCAGCAGCTTCCTCAGCGGGACAAACTATGGCTACACCTTC
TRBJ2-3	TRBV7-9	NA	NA	CASSPAGVTTDTQYF	TGTGCCAGCAGCCCAGCCGGGGTTACCACAGATACGCAGTATTTT
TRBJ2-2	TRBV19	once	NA	CASSLRDTSLNTGELFF	TGTGCCAGTAGTCTTAGGGACACTTCCTTGAACACCGGGGAGCTGTTTTTT
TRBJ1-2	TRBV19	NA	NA	CASSIVPGDYNYGYTF	TGTGCCAGTAGTATCGTTCCAGGGGACTATAACTATGGCTACACCTTC
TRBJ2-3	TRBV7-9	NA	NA	CASSTGVTDTQYF	TGTGCCAGCAGCACCGGGGTCACAGATACGCAGTATTTT
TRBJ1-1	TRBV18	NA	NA	CASSPGRDEAFF	TGTGCCAGCTCACCCGGACGGGATGAAGCTTTCTTT
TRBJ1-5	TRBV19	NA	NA	CASSLGPGQYQPQHF	TGTGCCAGTAGTCTGGGGCCCGGACAGTATCAGCCCCAGCATTTT
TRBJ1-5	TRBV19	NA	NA	CASSQGLGNQPQHF	TGTGCCAGTAGTCAGGGGTTGGGCAATCAGCCCCAGCATTTT
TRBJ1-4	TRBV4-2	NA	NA	CASSQAPGGLEKLFF	TGTGCCAGCAGCCAAGCTCCCGGGGGGCTCGAAAAACTGTTTTTT
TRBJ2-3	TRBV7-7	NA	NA	CASSPTSGQDTQYF	TGTGCCAGCAGCCCCACCTCGGGACAAGATACGCAGTATTTT
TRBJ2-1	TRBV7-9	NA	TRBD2	CASSPRLGGRGGAENEQFF	TGTGCCAGCAGCCCCCGGTTAGGTGGGCGCGGGGGGGCCGAAAATGAGCAGTTCTTC
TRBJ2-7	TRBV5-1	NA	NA	CASSLADGHYEQYF	TGCGCCAGCAGCTTGGCCGACGGACACTACGAGCAGTACTTC
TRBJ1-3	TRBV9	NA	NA	CASSPSGSSGNTIYF	TGTGCCAGCAGCCCCTCGGGATCCTCTGGAAACACCATATATTTT
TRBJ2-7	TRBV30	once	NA	CAWSPGRSVEQYF	TGTGCCTGGAGCCCGGGAAGGTCAGTCGAGCAGTACTTC
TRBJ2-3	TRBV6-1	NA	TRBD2	CASTILAGEGDTQYF	TGTGCCAGTACGATACTAGCGGGGGAAGGAGATACGCAGTATTTT
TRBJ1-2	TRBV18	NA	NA	CASYTSERNGYTF	TGTGCCAGCTATACCTCGGAGAGGAATGGCTACACCTTC
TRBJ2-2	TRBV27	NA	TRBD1	CASSLVGRGLLAGELFF	TGTGCCAGCAGTTTAGTTGGTAGGGGGCTCTTAGCCGGGGAGCTGTTTTTT
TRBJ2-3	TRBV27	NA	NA	CASSRGARGSDTQYF	TGTGCCAGCAGTCGCGGAGCTCGTGGATCAGATACGCAGTATTTT
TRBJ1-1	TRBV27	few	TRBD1	CATRTGTVEAFF	TGTGCCACCAGAACCGGGACAGTTGAAGCTTTCTTT
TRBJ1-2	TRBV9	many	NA	CASSVIQGGYTF	TGTGCCAGCAGCGTAATCCAGGGCGGCTACACCTTC
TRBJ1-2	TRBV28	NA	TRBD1	CASTNDRDYGYTF	TGTGCCAGCACTAACGACAGGGACTATGGCTACACCTTC
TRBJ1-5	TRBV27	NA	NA	CASSPQGVQPQHF	TGTGCCAGCAGCCCCCAAGGGGTTCAGCCCCAGCATTTT
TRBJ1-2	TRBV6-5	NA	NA	CASSDQGPVYGYTF	TGTGCCAGCAGTGATCAGGGGCCCGTCTATGGCTACACCTTC
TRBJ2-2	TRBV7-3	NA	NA	CASKRESNTGELFF	TGTGCCAGCAAGAGGGAATCGAACACCGGGGAGCTGTTTTTT
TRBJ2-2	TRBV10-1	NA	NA	CASSGDSNTGELFF	TGCGCCAGCAGTGGGGACTCGAACACCGGGGAGCTGTTTTTT
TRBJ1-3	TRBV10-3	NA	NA	CAISPTARNTIYF	TGTGCCATCAGCCCGACAGCTAGAAACACCATATATTTT
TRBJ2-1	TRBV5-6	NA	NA	CASSLDRPSVNEQFF	TGTGCCAGCAGCTTGGACAGGCCCTCGGTCAATGAGCAGTTCTTC
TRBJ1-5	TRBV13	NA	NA	CASSPGSNQPQHF	TGTGCCAGCAGCCCCGGTAGCAATCAGCCCCAGCATTTT
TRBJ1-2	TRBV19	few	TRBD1	CASRHAGQGNYGYTF	TGTGCCAGTAGGCATGCGGGACAGGGAAACTATGGCTACACCTTC
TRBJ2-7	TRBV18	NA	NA	CASSQTSLYEQYF	TGTGCCAGCTCGCAGACTAGTCTCTACGAGCAGTACTTC
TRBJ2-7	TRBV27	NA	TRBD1	CASSFYAGQGGLLWYF	TGTGCCAGCAGTTTCTACGCGGGACAGGGGGGGTTGTTATGGTACTTC
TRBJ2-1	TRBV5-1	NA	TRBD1	CASSGAGRDRVYNEQFF	TGCGCCAGCAGCGGAGCCGGACGGGACAGGGTATACAATGAGCAGTTCTTC
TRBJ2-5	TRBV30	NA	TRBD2	CAWIPVGGGVQETQYF	TGTGCCTGGATCCCCGTCGGGGGAGGGGTCCAAGAGACCCAGTACTTC
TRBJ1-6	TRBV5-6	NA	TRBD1	CASSPMDRGNSPLHF	TGTGCCAGCAGCCCCATGGACAGGGGCAATTCACCCCTCCACTTT
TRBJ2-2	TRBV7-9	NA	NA	CASSFSFNTGELFF	TGTGCCAGCAGCTTCTCGTTTAACACCGGGGAGCTGTTTTTT
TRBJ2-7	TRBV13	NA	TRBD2	CASSPGGGTYEQYF	TGTGCCAGCAGCCCTGGGGGGGGTACCTACGAGCAGTACTTC
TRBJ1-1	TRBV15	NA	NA	CATSRDQNTEAFF	TGTGCCACCAGCAGAGATCAGAACACTGAAGCTTTCTTT
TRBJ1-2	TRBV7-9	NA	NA	CASSLPARYGYTF	TGTGCCAGCAGCTTACCGGCCAGGTATGGCTACACCTTC
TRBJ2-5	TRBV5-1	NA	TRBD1	CASSRTGGETQYF	TGCGCCAGCAGCCGGACAGGGGGAGAGACCCAGTACTTC
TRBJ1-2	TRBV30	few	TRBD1	CAWKRTGSYGYTF	TGTGCCTGGAAGCGGACAGGATCCTATGGCTACACCTTC
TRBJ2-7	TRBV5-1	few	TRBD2	CASSPGTSGYSYEQYF	TGCGCCAGCAGCCCTGGGACTAGCGGCTACTCCTACGAGCAGTACTTC
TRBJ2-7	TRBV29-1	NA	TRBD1	CSVPGTGIAEQYF	TGCAGCGTGCCAGGGACAGGGATAGCCGAGCAGTACTTC
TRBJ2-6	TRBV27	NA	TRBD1	CASSPRTGTVSGANVLTF	TGTGCCAGCAGTCCCAGGACAGGGACTGTGTCTGGGGCCAACGTCCTGACTTTC
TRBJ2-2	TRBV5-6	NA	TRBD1	CASSLTGGTRGELFF	TGTGCCAGCAGCTTAACAGGGGGGACAAGGGGGGAGCTGTTTTTT
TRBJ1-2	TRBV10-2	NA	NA	CASSESLSGINYGYTF	TGCGCCAGCAGTGAGTCGTTGTCAGGGATTAACTATGGCTACACCTTC
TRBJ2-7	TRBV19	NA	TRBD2	CASSSIIAGVKEQYF	TGTGCCAGTAGTAGCATCATAGCGGGAGTGAAAGAGCAGTACTTC
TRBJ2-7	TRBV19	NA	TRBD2	CASRAGESYEQYF	TGTGCCAGTCGCGCGGGAGAAAGCTACGAGCAGTACTTC